A single sample is the source of the 14 T cell receptor beta chains below, sequenced in a study of cytomegalovirus exposure and HLA in healthy donors. In the PCR, 60 Vbeta and 13 Jbeta primers were used. Generated by immunoSEQ multiplex PCR, the TCRdb table keeps only in-frame clones and is missing some. The sample shows about 140,000 clones, 80% of them seen only once. The sequencing input was PBMCs. The receptors were sampled from a man under 40 in good health and CMV-seronegative.

This clone was detected a few times. J is TRBJ1-3 and V is TRBV10-3; unclear D gene. The CDR3 consists of 14 residues. Trimming cost V 2 bases and J 2 bases, with 7 bases left between them. Germline V lookup: CDR1 ENHRY, CDR2 SYGVKD. The CDR3 loop reads CAISERVTGNTIYF. The CDR3 bases are TGTGCCATCAGTGAGAGAGTCACTGGAAACACCATATATTTT.

This chain links TRBV18 with TRBJ1-1; D perhaps matches TRBD1 (5 bases). In germline, CDR1 is KGHSH, CDR2 LQKENI. With 2 bases removed from V and 8 bases from J, the gap between germline ends came to 9 bases. The CDR3 covers 12 residues. This CDR3 reads CASSPRAGEAFF. The CDR3 region has the DNA TGTGCCAGCTCACCAAGGGCAGGGGAAGCTTTCTTT.

In regard to this clone: Germline and junction disagree at one end, which may indicate a read error. J is TRBJ2-3 and V is TRBV7-7; D is perhaps TRBD1 (6 bases). Germline CDR1 SSHAT, CDR2 FNYEAQ (reference sequence). This CDR3 spans 13 amino acids. The CDR3 sequence: CASSLQGADTQYF. The CDR3 coding sequence is TGTGCTAGCAGCCTACAGGGCGCAGATACGCAGTATTTT.

This chain joins TRBV10-3 and TRBJ2-7; the D gene is possibly TRBD2 (5 bases). This CDR3 contains 12 residues. Trimming shortened V by 4 bases and J by 4 bases, and 8 bases separated the two germline ends. The germline gives CDR1 ENHRY, CDR2 SYGVKD. CDR3 DNA: TGTGCCATCAGTGGTAGCGCGTACGAGCAGTACTTC. Its protein product is CAISGSAYEQYF.

CDR3 protein: CASSLGRANTEAFF. CDR3 DNA: TGTGCCAGCAGCTTAGGGAGGGCGAACACTGAAGCTTTCTTT. V is TRBV5-8 and J is TRBJ1-1, with D unresolved. The CDR3 consists of 14 residues. CDR1 and CDR2 from the germline V gene are SGHTS and YDEGEE. The V and J ends lost 2 bases and 1 base respectively, with 9 bases between them.

The gene calls are TRBV18 and TRBJ2-7; D not resolved. V lost 2 bases to trimming and J lost 4 bases, with 15 bases between them. The CDR3 length is 15 residues. Germline assignment: CDR1 KGHSH and CDR2 LQKENI. The CDR3 DNA reads TGTGCCAGCTCACCAATGGCAGGTCCTAATTACGAGCAGTACTTC. It codes for CASSPMAGPNYEQYF.

The rearrangement joins TRBV5-1 to TRBJ2-7, with 10 bases matching TRBD2. V shed 5 bases and J 3 bases; nucleotides not matched to a gene: 14. Per the germline V gene, CDR1 is SGHRS and CDR2 is YFSETQ. The CDR3 loop spans 17 amino acids. DNA for the CDR3: TGCGCCAGCAGTAATAGGGCTAGCGGGGGACTGAACTACGAGCAGTACTTC. Protein sequence: CASSNRASGGLNYEQYF.

J is TRBJ2-6 and V is TRBV18, with D possibly matching TRBD1 (6 bases). Germline-derived CDR1 and CDR2 are KGHSH and LQKENI. This CDR3 is 14 amino acids long. Trimming left V 9 bases short and J 2 bases short, with 11 bases between. Here the CDR3 DNA reads TGTGCCAGTCGTCAGGGGACTGGGGCCAACGTCCTGACTTTC. This codes for CASRQGTGANVLTF.

The chain joins TRBV27 to TRBJ2-5, with 8 bases aligning to TRBD2. Germline V lookup: CDR1 MNHEY, CDR2 SMNVEV (reference sequence). V shed 5 bases and J 4 bases; nucleotides not matched to a gene: 12. The CDR3 length is 16 residues. The CDR3 here is CASSLLPGRGGETQYF. Here the CDR3 DNA reads TGTGCCAGCAGTCTCCTACCGGGACGGGGGGGAGAGACCCAGTACTTC.

The CDR3 sequence: CASSLGRGLREQYF. DNA for the CDR3: TGTGCCAGCAGCTTAGGTAGGGGGCTACGGGAGCAGTACTTC. The rearrangement uses TRBV11-2 and TRBJ2-7, with 7 positions matching TRBD1. CDR1 and CDR2 (germline): SGHAT, FQNNGV. The junction had 7 bases not matched to a gene; V was cut back by 1 base and J by 7 bases. The CDR3 is 14 amino acids.

The rearrangement uses TRBV6-6 and TRBJ1-5; TRBD1 matches at 11 bases. The CDR3 consists of 15 residues. J was trimmed by 6 bases and V by 5 bases; bases with no gene match: 6. Germline V gene sequence: CDR1 MNHNY, CDR2 SVGAGI (reference sequence). CDR3 bases: TGTGCCAGCAGTCCCGGACAGGGGGCATTTCAGCCCCAGCATTTT. Amino acids: CASSPGQGAFQPQHF.

The chain is built from TRBV19 and TRBJ2-1; D possibly corresponds to TRBD1 (6 bases). The CDR3 spans 15 residues. The V and J ends lost 10 bases and 4 bases respectively, with 20 bases between them. Looked up from germline, CDR1 is LNHDA and CDR2 is SQIVND (reference sequence). Here the CDR3 reads CATSPPGHLYNEQFF. CDR3 in DNA: TGTGCCACCTCACCTCCGGGACATCTTTACAATGAGCAGTTCTTC.

This chain uses TRBV6-5 with TRBJ2-5; 7 nucleotides match TRBD2. Germline V gives CDR1 MNHEY, CDR2 SVGAGI. The CDR3 sequence is 15 residues long. Trimming at V came to 2 bases and at J to 5 bases, leaving 8 bases not matched to a gene. CDR3 sequence (DNA): TGTGCCAGCAGTTACGTATCGGGAGGTCAGGAGACCCAGTACTTC. It encodes CASSYVSGGQETQYF.

With respect to this clone: This CDR3 fails to terminate in the conserved phenylalanine or tryptophan, so it likely reflects a read error. The V gene is TRBV5-4, the J gene TRBJ2-7; a weak D match, TRBD2 (5 bases). V lost 5 bases to trimming and J lost 0 bases, with 9 bases between them. The germline CDR1 and CDR2 sequences are SGHNT and YYREEE (reference sequence). CDR3 size: 13 residues. CDR3 loop: CASSREYSYEQYL. The CDR3 nucleotides read TGTGCCAGCAGTCGGGAATACTCCTACGAGCAGTACCTC.